The 31 T cell receptor beta chains below all came from one sample that was sequenced in a study of T cells expressing NK-cell markers. TCRdb processed the 5' RACE reads again and assigns one entry to each CDR3 protein, with no DNA. Its clone listing holds hundreds of thousands of distinct CDR3 sequences. The specimen sequenced was blood T cells: a sorted CD56 or NKG2C T cell subset, CD4+ or CD8+ T cells, or bulk PBMC T cells (not recorded which). These receptors were taken from a man aged 18-70 years in good health.

This chain joins TRBV7-9 and TRBJ2-1; the D call from TCRdb, TRBD2, cannot be confirmed without DNA. In germline, CDR1 is SEHNR, CDR2 FQNEAQ (reference sequence). This CDR3 contains 11 residues. CDR3 region: CASSPADRQFF.

The chain has TRBV7-9 and TRBJ2-1; TCRdb designates TRBD1, a call that cannot be tested without DNA. Germline CDR1 SEHNR, CDR2 FQNEAQ (reference sequence). This CDR3 is 14 amino acids long. CDR3 sequence reads: CASRPWTGFNEQFF.

The chain has TRBV5-1 and TRBJ2-3; the TRBD2 assignment by TCRdb is unverifiable without DNA. This CDR3 contains 14 residues. Germline V gene data show CDR1 as SGHRS and CDR2 as YFSETQ. This chain's CDR3 is CATSSGRSTDTQYF.

The V and J genes are TRBV6-1 and TRBJ2-1; TCRdb calls TRBD1, which cannot be checked without DNA. Germline CDR1 and CDR2: MNHNS and SASEGT. The CDR3 is 16 residues long. The CDR3 sequence is CASSGGGGQALGEQFF.

J is TRBJ2-1 and V is TRBV5-5; the TCRdb call, TRBD2, lacks DNA for checking. Germline CDR1 reads SGHKS; CDR2 reads YYEKEE (reference sequence). This CDR3 spans 18 amino acids. This CDR3 is CASSLVPVAGANYNEQFF.

The rearrangement uses TRBV12-3 or TRBV12-4 and TRBJ2-1; the D gene TCRdb calls, TRBD2, cannot be checked with no DNA. There are 15 residues in the CDR3. The CDR3 loop reads CASTGLAGEYNEQFF.

The gene calls are TRBV5-6 and TRBJ2-5. The CDR3 runs 16 residues. The germline V gene has CDR1 SGHDT and CDR2 YYEEEE. CDR3 sequence: CASSLGNRGLEETQYF.

V is TRBV12-3 or TRBV12-4 and J is TRBJ2-5; lacking DNA, the TRBD1 call made by TCRdb goes unchecked. The CDR3 contains 15 residues. CDR3 sequence reads: CASSASTGGGETQYF.

Here the CDR3 reads CASTYLGGYYGYTF. This chain uses TRBV6-5 with TRBJ1-2; TCRdb's assignment of TRBD1 cannot be checked, as there is no DNA. The CDR3 loop spans 14 amino acids. CDR1 MNHEY and CDR2 SVGAGI come from the germline V gene.

The genes are TRBV5-6 and TRBJ1-6; the TCRdb D gene call, TRBD1, has no DNA to confirm it. Germline V gene lookup returns CDR1 SGHDT and CDR2 YYEEEE. The CDR3 totals 15 residues. The CDR3 loop is CASSRGGLDNSPLHF.

V and J are TRBV12-3 or TRBV12-4 and TRBJ2-5; TCRdb picks TRBD1, but there is no DNA to check that call. The CDR3 is 13 residues long. The CDR3 here is CASRTRGTGTQYF.

The chain joins TRBV29-1 to TRBJ1-2. Germline V lookup: CDR1 SQVTM, CDR2 ANQGSEA. This CDR3 is built from 14 residues. The CDR3 protein is CSVGGPSFTYGYTF.

This sequence joins TRBV27 and TRBJ2-7; lacking DNA, the TRBD2 call made by TCRdb goes unchecked. The germline V gene has CDR1 MNHEY and CDR2 SMNVEV (reference sequence). The CDR3 spans 15 residues. The CDR3 loop reads CASSFRLLGSYEQYF.

This chain links TRBV11-2 with TRBJ2-1; TCRdb designates TRBD1, a call that cannot be tested without DNA. This CDR3 contains 15 residues. Germline V gives CDR1 SGHAT, CDR2 FQNNGV. The CDR3 is CASSRGQGALAEQFF.

The chain joins TRBV12-3 or TRBV12-4 to TRBJ1-1; the TCRdb D gene call, TRBD1, has no DNA to confirm it. There are 14 residues in the CDR3. CDR3 loop: CASSLRQGGTEAFF.

The V call is TRBV4-2, the J call TRBJ2-3; TCRdb lists TRBD2, though no DNA is available to test this call. Germline CDR1 LGHNA, CDR2 YNFKEQ. This CDR3 region has 16 residues. CDR3: CASSLTSGGAVDTQYF.

Here the CDR3 reads CASSYSTRGNYGYTF. V and J are TRBV6-2 or TRBV6-3 and TRBJ1-2; TCRdb selects TRBD1, and the lack of DNA leaves this call unchecked. CDR1 is MNHEY and CDR2 is SVGEGT in the germline V gene. The CDR3 extends over 15 amino acids.

The chain employs TRBV20-1 and TRBJ2-7; without DNA, the TCRdb call of TRBD1 cannot be checked. There are 16 residues in the CDR3. Looked up from germline, CDR1 is DFQATT and CDR2 is SNEGSKA (reference sequence). CDR3 loop: CSAGRVGTALSYEQYF.

The rearrangement joins TRBV6-1 to TRBJ1-1. This CDR3 is 17 amino acids long. Germline CDR1 is MNHNS and CDR2 is SASEGT. The chain's CDR3 is CASSEPKKDWQNTEAFF.

V is TRBV15 and J is TRBJ1-1; the D gene TCRdb calls, TRBD1, cannot be checked with no DNA. Germline V gene lookup returns CDR1 LNHNV and CDR2 YYDKDF (reference sequence). The CDR3 has 14 residues. The CDR3 here is CATRPRGRDTEAFF.

The chain links TRBV7-7 to TRBJ2-3. Germline loops: CDR1 SSHAT, CDR2 FNYEAQ (reference sequence). The CDR3 spans 15 residues. The CDR3 spells CASSLGPSLTDTQYF.

J is TRBJ2-3 and V is TRBV6-2 or TRBV6-3; checking the TCRdb D call of TRBD1 is not possible without DNA. The CDR3 consists of 16 residues. Per germline, CDR1 MNHEY and CDR2 SVGEGT. Here the CDR3 reads CASSYQGQRYTDTQYF.

V and J are TRBV6-5 and TRBJ1-4. The CDR3 is made up of 13 amino acids. CDR1 and CDR2 from the germline V gene are MNHEY and SVGAGI. The CDR3 is CASSYGVSEKLFF.

The chain couples TRBV14 to TRBJ1-6; TCRdb outputs TRBD1, but without DNA this stays unchecked. The germline gives CDR1 SGHDN, CDR2 FVKESK. This CDR3 is built from 14 residues. CDR3 in amino acids: CASSAQLGDSPLHF.

The chain is built from TRBV3-1 and TRBJ1-5; TCRdb gives TRBD1 as the D gene, but with no DNA this cannot be confirmed. Germline values: CDR1 LGHDT, CDR2 YNNKEL (reference sequence). The CDR3 covers 14 residues. The CDR3 region is CASSQGQGGQPQHF.

The chain employs TRBV7-3 and TRBJ2-3; the TCRdb call, TRBD2, lacks DNA for checking. This CDR3 is built from 16 residues. Per the germline V gene, CDR1 is SGHTA and CDR2 is FQGTGA. CDR3 protein: CASSLSSQLSTDTQYF.

The J gene is TRBJ2-1, the V gene TRBV24-1. The V gene's germline CDR1 is KGHDR and CDR2 SFDVKD. The CDR3 is 15 amino acids. The CDR3 is CATSDHRRSYNEQFF.

The chain employs TRBV10-3 and TRBJ1-5; the TCRdb D gene call, TRBD1, has no DNA to confirm it. Germline CDR1 ENHRY, CDR2 SYGVKD. The CDR3 runs 16 residues. This chain's CDR3 is CAISETSRRLGQPQHF.

This chain's CDR3 is CASAHLPGRNSNTGELFF. The rearrangement uses TRBV5-1 and TRBJ2-2; TCRdb calls TRBD1, which cannot be checked without DNA. Germline V gives CDR1 SGHRS, CDR2 YFSETQ. This CDR3 is built from 18 residues.

CDR3 sequence: CAWSGHLGTRAEQYF. The rearrangement uses TRBV30 and TRBJ2-7; the TCRdb call, TRBD1, lacks DNA for checking. The CDR3 contains 15 residues. Germline CDR1 is GTSNPN and CDR2 is SVGIG (reference sequence).

V is TRBV7-8 and J is TRBJ2-1; the TCRdb call, TRBD2, lacks DNA for checking. Germline CDR1 SGHVS, CDR2 FQNEAQ. The CDR3 sequence is 19 residues long. The CDR3 protein is CASFPFAGTSGSWYNEQFF.